Shown below are 9 T cell receptor beta chains from a single sample sequenced in a study of shared clonotypes between healthy human individuals. Using immunoSEQ multiplex PCR, the repertoire was profiled, and TCRdb retains in-frame clones only, with some absent. The table shows 900,000 to 1,200,000 clones, with about four fifths occurring only once. Sequencing was carried out using memory CD4+ T cells from PBMCs. Subset indicated: CD45RA-negative fraction. All receptors come from a man between 18 and 35 years old in good health. Some clones in this sample may be carry-over from other donors' samples.

This sequence joins TRBV5-1 and TRBJ1-1, with 9 bases matching TRBD1. From germline, CDR1 is SGHRS and CDR2 YFSETQ. The CDR3 loop spans 15 amino acids. V shed 4 bases and J 5 bases; nucleotides not matched to a gene: 9. The CDR3 DNA reads as TGCGCCAGCAGCGACTATACAGGGGGCGCGACTGAAGCTTTCTTT. This translates into CASSDYTGGATEAFF.

This CDR3 is CASSLIQGGIDQPQHF. The CDR3 DNA is TGTGCCAGCAGCCTCATACAGGGAGGAATCGATCAGCCCCAGCATTTT. This chain uses TRBV7-9 with TRBJ1-5; D is perhaps TRBD1 (6 bases). Trimming left V 5 bases short and J 5 bases short, with 19 bases between. CDR1 is SEHNR and CDR2 is FQNEAQ in the germline V gene (reference sequence). The CDR3 has 16 residues.

This rearrangement joins TRBV19 to TRBJ1-1; D remains unclear. The germline V gene encodes CDR1 LNHDA and CDR2 SQIVND (reference sequence). The CDR3 is made up of 14 amino acids. The germline V and J ends were trimmed by 5 bases and 3 bases, with 13 bases remaining between them. The CDR3 protein is CASSRGRRDTEAFF. For the CDR3, the DNA is TGTGCCAGTAGTCGGGGAAGACGAGACACTGAAGCTTTCTTT.

There are a few counts of this clone. This sequence joins TRBV28 and TRBJ1-2, with D uncertain. Between the trimmed V and J ends, which lost 4 bases and 4 bases, there was a span of 16 bases. Germline assignment: CDR1 MDHEN and CDR2 SYDVKM. CDR3 length: 15 amino acids. The CDR3 sequence: CASSSPPKTAYGYTF. The CDR3 DNA sequence: TGTGCCAGCAGTTCCCCACCCAAAACGGCCTATGGCTACACCTTC.

The chain is built from TRBV27 and TRBJ2-7; 7 nucleotides match TRBD1. With V trimmed by 5 bases and J by 9 bases, 10 bases remained unmatched. The CDR3 has 13 amino acids. Germline CDR1 is MNHEY and CDR2 is SMNVEV (reference sequence). CDR3 nucleotides: TGTGCCAGCAGTCCCACACAGGGGATGGGGCAGTACTTC. Translation: CASSPTQGMGQYF.

The chain is built from TRBV29-1 and TRBJ2-4, with 7 bases fitting TRBD2. The J segment lost 0 bases and the V segment lost 6 bases, leaving 14 bases of the junction unmatched. The CDR3 runs to 17 residues. Germline V gene sequence: CDR1 SQVTM, CDR2 ANQGSEA. The DNA for the CDR3 is TGCAGCGTACCTGCCTCTAGCGGCACACTAGCCAAAAACATTCAGTACTTC. This gives the protein CSVPASSGTLAKNIQYF.

The chain combines TRBV7-9 with TRBJ2-1; TRBD1 aligns across 10 bases. Germline V gives CDR1 SEHNR, CDR2 FQNEAQ (reference sequence). V shed 5 bases and J 0 bases; nucleotides not matched to a gene: 4. This CDR3 spans 16 amino acids. CDR3 bases: TGTGCCAGCAGCACCGGGACAGGGGCCTCCTACAATGAGCAGTTCTTC. Its translation: CASSTGTGASYNEQFF. The complete variable domain, with remaining parts taken from reference TRBV7-9 and TRBJ2-1, reads DTGVSQNPRHKITKRGQNVTFRCDPISEHNRLYWYRQTLGQGPEFLTYFQNEAQLEKSRLLSDRFSAERPKGSFSTLEIQRTEQGDSAMYLCASSTGTGASYNEQFFGPGTRLTVL.

Remarks on this clone: This sample includes further DNA sequences coding for the same CDR3. The V gene is TRBV7-9, the J gene TRBJ2-7; D call uncertain. There are 12 residues in the CDR3. In germline, CDR1 is SEHNR, CDR2 FQNEAQ (reference sequence). V lost 3 bases and J lost 1, with 4 bases in between. CDR3: CASSLQSYEQYF. In nucleotides, the CDR3 is TGTGCCAGCAGCTTGCAATCCTACGAGCAGTACTTC.

CDR3 loop: CAISETGQNTEAFF. The CDR3 nucleotides are TGTGCCATCAGTGAGACAGGGCAGAACACTGAAGCTTTCTTT. The gene calls are TRBV10-3 and TRBJ1-1; possible D gene TRBD1, 6 bases. In germline, CDR1 is ENHRY, CDR2 SYGVKD. The CDR3 has 14 residues. V was trimmed by 2 bases and J by 1 base, leaving 8 bases between them.